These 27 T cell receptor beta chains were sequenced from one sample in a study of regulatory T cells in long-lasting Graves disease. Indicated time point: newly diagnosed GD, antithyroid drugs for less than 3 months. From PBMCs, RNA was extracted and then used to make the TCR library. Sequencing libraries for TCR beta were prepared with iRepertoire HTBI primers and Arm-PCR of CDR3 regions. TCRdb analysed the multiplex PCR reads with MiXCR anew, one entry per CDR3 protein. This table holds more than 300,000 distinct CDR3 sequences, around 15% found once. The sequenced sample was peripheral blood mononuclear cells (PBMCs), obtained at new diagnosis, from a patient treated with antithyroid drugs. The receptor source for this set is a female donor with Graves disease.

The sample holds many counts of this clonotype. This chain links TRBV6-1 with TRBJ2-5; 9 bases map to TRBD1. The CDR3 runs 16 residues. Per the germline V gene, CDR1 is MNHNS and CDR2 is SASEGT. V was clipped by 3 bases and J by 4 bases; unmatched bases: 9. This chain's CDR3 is CASSDRDRDSRETQYF. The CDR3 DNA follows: TGTGCCAGCAGTGACCGGGACAGGGATTCGCGAGAGACCCAGTACTTC.

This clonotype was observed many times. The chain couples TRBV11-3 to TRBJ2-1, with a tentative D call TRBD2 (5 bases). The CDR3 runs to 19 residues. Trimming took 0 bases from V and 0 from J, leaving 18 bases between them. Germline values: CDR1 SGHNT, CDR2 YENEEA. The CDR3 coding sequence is TGTGCCAGCAGCTTAGAAGGTTACGGAGCGGTTAGCTCCTACAATGAGCAGTTCTTC. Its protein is CASSLEGYGAVSSYNEQFF.

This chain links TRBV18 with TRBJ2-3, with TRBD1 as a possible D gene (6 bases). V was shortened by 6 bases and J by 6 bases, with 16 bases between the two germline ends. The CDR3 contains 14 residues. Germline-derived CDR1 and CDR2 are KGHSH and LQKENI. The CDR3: CASSYGAGGDTQYF. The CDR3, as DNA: TGTGCCAGCTCCTATGGAGCTGGGGGCGATACGCAGTATTTT.

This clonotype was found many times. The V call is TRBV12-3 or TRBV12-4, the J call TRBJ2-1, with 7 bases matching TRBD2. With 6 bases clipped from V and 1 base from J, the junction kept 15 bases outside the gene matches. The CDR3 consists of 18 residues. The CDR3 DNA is TGTGCCAGCAGCCACCAAACCTCGACTAGCAGTTCCTACAATGAGCAGTTCTTC. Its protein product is CASSHQTSTSSSYNEQFF.

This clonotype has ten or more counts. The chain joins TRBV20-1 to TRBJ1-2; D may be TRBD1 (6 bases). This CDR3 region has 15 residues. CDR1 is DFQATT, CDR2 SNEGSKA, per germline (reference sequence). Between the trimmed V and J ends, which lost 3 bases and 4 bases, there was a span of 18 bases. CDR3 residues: CSASSIWTVFYGYTF. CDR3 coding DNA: TGCAGTGCTAGTTCAATCTGGACAGTCTTCTATGGCTACACCTTC.

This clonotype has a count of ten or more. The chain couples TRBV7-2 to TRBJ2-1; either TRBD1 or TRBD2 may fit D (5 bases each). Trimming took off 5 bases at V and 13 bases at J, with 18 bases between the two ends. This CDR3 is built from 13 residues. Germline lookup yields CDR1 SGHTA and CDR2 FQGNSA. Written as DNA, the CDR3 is TGTGCCAGCAGCCCCTGGGACCAATCGAGCCAGTTCTTC. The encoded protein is CASSPWDQSSQFF.

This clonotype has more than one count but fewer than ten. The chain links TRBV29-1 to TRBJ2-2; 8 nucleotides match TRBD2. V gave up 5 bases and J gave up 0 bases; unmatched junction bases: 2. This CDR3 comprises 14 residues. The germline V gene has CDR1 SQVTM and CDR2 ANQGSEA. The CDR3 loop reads CSVSSGANTGELFF. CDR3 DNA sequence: TGCAGCGTTAGTAGCGGGGCGAACACCGGGGAGCTGTTTTTT.

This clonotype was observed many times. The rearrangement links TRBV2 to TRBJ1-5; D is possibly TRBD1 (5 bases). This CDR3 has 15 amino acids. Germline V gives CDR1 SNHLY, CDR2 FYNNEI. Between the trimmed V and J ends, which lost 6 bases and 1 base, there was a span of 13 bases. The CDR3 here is CASRGGRPSNQPQHF. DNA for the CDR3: TGTGCCAGCAGGGGGGGGAGACCGAGCAATCAGCCCCAGCATTTT. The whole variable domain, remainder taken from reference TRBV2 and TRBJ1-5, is EPEVTQTPSHQVTQMGQEVILRCVPISNHLYFYWYRQILGQKVEFLVSFYNNEISEKSEIFDDQFSVERPDGSNFTLKIRSTKLEDSAMYFCASRGGRPSNQPQHFGDGTRLSIL.

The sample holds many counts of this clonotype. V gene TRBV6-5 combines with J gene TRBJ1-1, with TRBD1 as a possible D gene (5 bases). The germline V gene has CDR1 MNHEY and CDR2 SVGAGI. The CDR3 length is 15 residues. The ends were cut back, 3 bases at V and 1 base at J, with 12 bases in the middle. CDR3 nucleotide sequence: TGTGCCAGCAGTTATATCGGGCAGGGGAACACTGAAGCTTTCTTT. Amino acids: CASSYIGQGNTEAFF.

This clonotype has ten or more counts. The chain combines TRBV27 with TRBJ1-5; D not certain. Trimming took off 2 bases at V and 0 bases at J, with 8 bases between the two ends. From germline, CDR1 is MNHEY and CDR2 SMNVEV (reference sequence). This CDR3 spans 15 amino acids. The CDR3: CASSLSGYSNQPQHF. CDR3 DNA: TGTGCCAGCAGTTTAAGTGGATATAGCAATCAGCCCCAGCATTTT.

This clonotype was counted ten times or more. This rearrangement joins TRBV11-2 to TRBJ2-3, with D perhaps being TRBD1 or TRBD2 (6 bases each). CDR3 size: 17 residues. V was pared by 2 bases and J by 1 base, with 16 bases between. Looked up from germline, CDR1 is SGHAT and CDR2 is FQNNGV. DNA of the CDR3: TGTGCCAGCAGCTTACTTCCGGGGGCGATGGGCACAGATACGCAGTATTTT. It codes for CASSLLPGAMGTDTQYF.

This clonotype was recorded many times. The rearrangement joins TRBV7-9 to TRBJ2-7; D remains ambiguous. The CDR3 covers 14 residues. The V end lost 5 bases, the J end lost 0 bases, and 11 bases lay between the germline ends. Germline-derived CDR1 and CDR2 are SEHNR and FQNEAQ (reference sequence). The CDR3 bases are TGTGCCAGCAGCCCCTCTAGGAGCTCCTACGAGCAGTACTTC. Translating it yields CASSPSRSSYEQYF.

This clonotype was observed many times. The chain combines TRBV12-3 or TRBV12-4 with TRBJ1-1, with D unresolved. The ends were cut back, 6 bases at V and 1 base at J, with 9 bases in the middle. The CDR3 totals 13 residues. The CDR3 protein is CASSFGRNTEAFF. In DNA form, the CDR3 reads TGTGCCAGCAGCTTTGGCAGGAACACTGAAGCTTTCTTT.

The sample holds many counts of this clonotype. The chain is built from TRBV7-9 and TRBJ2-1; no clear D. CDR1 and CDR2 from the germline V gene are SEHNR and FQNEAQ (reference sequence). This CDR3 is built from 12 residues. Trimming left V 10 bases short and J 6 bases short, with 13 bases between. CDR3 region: CATEGNSNEQFF. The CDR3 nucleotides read TGTGCCACCGAAGGGAACAGCAATGAGCAGTTCTTC.

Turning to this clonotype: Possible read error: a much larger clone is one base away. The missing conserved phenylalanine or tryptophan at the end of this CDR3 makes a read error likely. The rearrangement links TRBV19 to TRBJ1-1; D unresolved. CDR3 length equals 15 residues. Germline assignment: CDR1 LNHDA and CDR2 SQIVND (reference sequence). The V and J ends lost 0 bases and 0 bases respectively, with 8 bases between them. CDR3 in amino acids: CASSIDETMNTEAFY. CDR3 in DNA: TGTGCCAGTAGTATAGACGAGACGATGAACACTGAAGCTTTCTAT.

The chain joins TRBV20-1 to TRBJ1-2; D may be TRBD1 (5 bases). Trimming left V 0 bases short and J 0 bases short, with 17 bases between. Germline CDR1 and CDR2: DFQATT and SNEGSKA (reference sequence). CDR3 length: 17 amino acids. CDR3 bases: TGCAGTGCTAGAGAATGGGACTCCTCTGTCCCTAACTATGGCTACACCTTC. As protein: CSAREWDSSVPNYGYTF.

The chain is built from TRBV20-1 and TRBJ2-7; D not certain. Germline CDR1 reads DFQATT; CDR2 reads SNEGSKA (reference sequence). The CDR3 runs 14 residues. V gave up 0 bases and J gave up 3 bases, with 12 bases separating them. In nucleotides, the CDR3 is TGCAGTGCTAGAGACGGCGAGGTTCACTACGAGCAGTACTTC. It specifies CSARDGEVHYEQYF.

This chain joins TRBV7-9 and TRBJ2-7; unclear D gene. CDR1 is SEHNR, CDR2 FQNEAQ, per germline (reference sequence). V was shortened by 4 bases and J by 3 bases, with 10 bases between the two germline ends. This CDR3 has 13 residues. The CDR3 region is CASSSKHGYEQYF. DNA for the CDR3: TGTGCCAGCAGCTCGAAACACGGCTACGAGCAGTACTTC. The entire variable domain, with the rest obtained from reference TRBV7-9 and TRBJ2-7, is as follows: DTGVSQNPRHKITKRGQNVTFRCDPISEHNRLYWYRQTLGQGPEFLTYFQNEAQLEKSRLLSDRFSAERPKGSFSTLEIQRTEQGDSAMYLCASSSKHGYEQYFGPGTRLTVT.

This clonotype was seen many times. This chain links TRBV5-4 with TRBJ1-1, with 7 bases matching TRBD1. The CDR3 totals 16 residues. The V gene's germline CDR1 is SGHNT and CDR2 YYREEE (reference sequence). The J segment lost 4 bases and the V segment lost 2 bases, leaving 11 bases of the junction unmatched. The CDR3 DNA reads TGTGCCAGCAGCTTTCGAGGGGGCGGGGGGTTCACTGAAGCTTTCTTT. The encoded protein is CASSFRGGGGFTEAFF.

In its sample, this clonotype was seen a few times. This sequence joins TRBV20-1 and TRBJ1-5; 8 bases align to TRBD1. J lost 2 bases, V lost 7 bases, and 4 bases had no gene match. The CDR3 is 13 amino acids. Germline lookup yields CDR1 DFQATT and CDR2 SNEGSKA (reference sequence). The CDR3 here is CSGEGQGNQPQHF. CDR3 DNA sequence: TGCAGTGGCGAGGGACAGGGCAATCAGCCCCAGCATTTT.

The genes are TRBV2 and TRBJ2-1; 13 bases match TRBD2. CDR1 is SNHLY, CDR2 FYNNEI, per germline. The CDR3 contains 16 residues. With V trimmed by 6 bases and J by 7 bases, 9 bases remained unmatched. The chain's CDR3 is CASSGGLAGEGNEQFF. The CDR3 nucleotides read TGTGCCAGCAGCGGTGGACTAGCGGGAGAGGGTAATGAGCAGTTCTTC.

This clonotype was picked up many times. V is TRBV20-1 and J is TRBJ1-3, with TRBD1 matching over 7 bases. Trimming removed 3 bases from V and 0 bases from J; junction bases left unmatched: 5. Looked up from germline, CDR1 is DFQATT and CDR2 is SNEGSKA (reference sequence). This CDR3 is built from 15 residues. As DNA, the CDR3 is TGCAGTGCTAGTCGGGGACAGCTCTCTGGAAACACCATATATTTT. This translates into CSASRGQLSGNTIYF.

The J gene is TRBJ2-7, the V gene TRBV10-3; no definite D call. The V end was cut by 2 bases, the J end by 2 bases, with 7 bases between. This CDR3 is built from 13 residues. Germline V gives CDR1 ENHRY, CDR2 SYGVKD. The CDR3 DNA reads TGTGCCATCAGTGAGGACCGGACCTACGAGCAGTACTTC. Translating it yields CAISEDRTYEQYF.

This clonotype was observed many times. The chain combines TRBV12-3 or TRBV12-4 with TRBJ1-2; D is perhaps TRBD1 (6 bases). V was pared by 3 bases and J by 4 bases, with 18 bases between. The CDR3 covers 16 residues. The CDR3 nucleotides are TGTGCCAGCAGTTTCGATTCGGCCAGGGGCGCCTATGGCTACACCTTC. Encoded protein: CASSFDSARGAYGYTF.

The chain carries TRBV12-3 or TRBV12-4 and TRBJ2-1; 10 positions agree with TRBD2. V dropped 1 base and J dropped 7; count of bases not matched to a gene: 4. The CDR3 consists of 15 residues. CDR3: CASSLGAGGLNEQFF. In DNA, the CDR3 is TGTGCCAGCAGTTTAGGAGCGGGAGGGCTAAATGAGCAGTTCTTC.

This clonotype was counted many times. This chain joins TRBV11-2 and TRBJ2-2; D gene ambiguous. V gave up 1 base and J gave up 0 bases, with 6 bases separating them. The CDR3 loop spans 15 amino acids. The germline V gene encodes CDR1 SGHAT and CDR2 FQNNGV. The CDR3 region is CASSLGGTNTGELFF. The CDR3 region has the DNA TGTGCCAGCAGCTTAGGGGGAACGAACACCGGGGAGCTGTTTTTT. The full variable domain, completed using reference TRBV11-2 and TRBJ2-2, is EAGVAQSPRYKIIEKRQSVAFWCNPISGHATLYWYQQILGQGPKLLIQFQNNGVVDDSQLPKDRFSAERLKGVDSTLKIQPAKLEDSAVYLCASSLGGTNTGELFFGEGSRLTVL.

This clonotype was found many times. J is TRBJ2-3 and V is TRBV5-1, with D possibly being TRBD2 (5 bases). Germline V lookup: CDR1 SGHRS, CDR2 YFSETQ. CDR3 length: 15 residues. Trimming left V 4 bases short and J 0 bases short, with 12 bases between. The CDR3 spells CASSLFGDSTDTQYF. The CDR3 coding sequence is TGCGCCAGCAGCCTCTTCGGGGATAGCACAGATACGCAGTATTTT.